This note documents a single T cell receptor (beta chain) sequence. Method: immunoSEQ multiplex PCR; TCRdb's copy keeps in-frame clones and lacks some. The sample yields 85,000 to 90,000 clones, 70% to 90% seen once. Germline V gene lookup returns CDR1 KGHSH and CDR2 LQKENI. The CDR3 covers 13 residues. The V and J ends lost 6 bases and 1 base respectively, with 9 bases between them. The record originates from a study of control samples from healthy donors and cancer patients. Sequencing was performed on PBMCs. The sequence derives from a woman in her forties or fifties with colorectal cancer. The V gene is TRBV18, the J gene TRBJ1-1; no clear D gene. The DNA for the CDR3 is TGTGCCAGCTCGGCCCAGGAGAACACTGAAGCTTTCTTT. As protein: CASSAQENTEAFF.